This T cell receptor beta chain was retrieved from a study of CD8 T cells in Susac syndrome. Negative isolation was applied to CD8+ and CD4+ T cells, and FACS enrichment was applied to TEMRA cells. J lost 6 bases, V lost 1 base, and 2 bases had no gene match. Per germline, CDR1 KGHSH and CDR2 LQKENI. The CDR3 consists of 14 residues. Findings and caveats of the study: CD8+ clones in Susac expanded most in TEMRA cells and active patients. Across the total CD8+ repertoires, around 16 Susac-specific public clones were found. The CD8+ TEMRA repertoires yielded 5 or 6 such clones.

RNA in amounts of roughly 0.45 to 1 ug was reverse transcribed with random hexamers. Amplification of TCR beta CDR3 by immunoSEQ multiplex PCR spanned 54 Vbeta and 13 Jbeta. Using its own MiXCR run on the immunoSEQ multiplex PCR reads, TCRdb lists one record per CDR3 protein. The sample has roughly 76,000 distinct CDR3 sequences, roughly 92% seen once. Remarks on this clonotype: As yet, its antigen is unknown.

The V gene is TRBV18, the J gene TRBJ2-1, with 8 nucleotides matching TRBD1. The sample was CD8+ T cells from PBMCs. The sequence came from a human donor with Susac syndrome. The CDR3 here is CASSPLGTGNEQFF. CDR3 in DNA: TGTGCCAGCTCACCACTCGGGACAGGCAATGAGCAGTTCTTC. The variable domain in full, with the rest retrieved from reference TRBV18 and TRBJ2-1, is NAGVMQNPRHLVRRRGQEARLRCSPMKGHSHVYWYRQLPEEGLKFMVYLQKENIIDESGMPKERFSAEFPKEGPSILRIQQVVRGDSAAYFCASSPLGTGNEQFFGPGTRLTVL.